A single count supports the clone carrying this TCR beta chain. The data originate from a study of early T cells in non-severe SARS-CoV-2 infection. Germline V CDR1 and CDR2: MNHEY, SMNVEV (reference sequence). With 5 bases removed from V and 2 bases from J, the gap between germline ends came to 6 bases. The CDR3 extends over 12 amino acids. One entry per CDR3 protein, called by TCRdb with MiXCR from the 5' RACE reads. The data show roughly 43,000 distinct CDR3 sequences, 20% to 25% seen once. The material was whole blood, obtained at baseline. The chain employs TRBV27 and TRBJ1-1; D call uncertain. This receptor was identified in an adult who was a healthcare worker with PCR-confirmed SARS-CoV-2 infection or an uninfected control (not recorded which). The CDR3 DNA sequence: TGTGCCAGCAGTCGAGCAAACACTGAAGCTTTCTTT. Encoded protein: CASSRANTEAFF.